This section outlines one T cell receptor beta chain sequence together with its context. Only in-frame clones appear in the TCRdb table, and some are missing; sequencing was by immunoSEQ multiplex PCR. In the table there are about 21,000 clones, around 92% of which are singletons. The CDR3 consists of 16 residues. Germline-derived CDR1 and CDR2 are SEHNR and FQNEAQ (reference sequence). V lost 5 bases, J lost 3 bases, and 17 bases lay in between. These data come from a study of graft-versus-host responses after intestinal transplantation. Overall study context: Transplant types were multivisceral, liver-intestinal, or isolated intestinal.

V gene TRBV7-9 combines with J gene TRBJ2-1; no clear D. Sequences were derived from PBMCs, sampled 262 days after intestinal transplant. The sequence came from a human patient who received an intestinal transplant, so some T cells may come from the graft donor. CDR3 sequence reads: CASSPRSGANYNEQFF. Here the CDR3 DNA reads TGTGCCAGCAGCCCCAGGTCGGGCGCCAACTACAATGAGCAGTTCTTC.